This is a list of T cell receptor beta chains from one sample in a study of T cell clones after liver transplantation. TCRdb's table, derived via immunoSEQ multiplex PCR, lists solely in-frame clones and lacks some. The table shows about 75,000 clones, with around four fifths occurring only once. The sample was CD4+ T cells from blood, taken roughly 48 months after liver transplant. The receptors stem from a human patient who received a liver transplant. The graft donor may have given rise to some T cells. CDR3s include the opening cysteine and the closing phenylalanine or tryptophan. A D gene is named only where the DNA matches it firmly. Expanded clones are given a class, and other clones once, few, many or no size at all.

-	TRBV28	-	TRBJ2-5	CASSSVRETQYF	TGTGCCAGCAGTTCCGTTAGGGAGACCCAGTACTTC
TRBD2	TRBV29-1	-	TRBJ2-7	CSVEAASGRYEQYF	TGCAGCGTTGAAGCCGCTAGCGGGAGATACGAGCAGTACTTC
-	TRBV7-9	-	TRBJ2-1	CASSLIVGTLYNEQFF	TGTGCCAGCAGCTTAATTGTTGGAACACTCTACAATGAGCAGTTCTTC
TRBD1	TRBV7-9	-	TRBJ2-5	CASSLLGQGQETQYF	TGTGCCAGCAGCCTACTAGGACAGGGACAAGAGACCCAGTACTTC
-	TRBV15	-	TRBJ2-7	CATSRDTGYSYEQYF	TGTGCCACCAGCAGAGATACGGGATACTCCTACGAGCAGTACTTC
-	TRBV7-2	-	TRBJ1-2	CASSTVLANYGYTF	TGTGCCAGCAGCACAGTACTAGCTAACTATGGCTACACCTTC
-	TRBV7-9	-	TRBJ1-3	CASSLDGPTSSGNTIYF	TGTGCCAGCAGCTTAGATGGACCGACGAGCTCTGGAAACACCATATATTTT
TRBD1	TRBV2	few	TRBJ1-6	CASSEGTGGGRSPLHF	TGTGCCAGCAGTGAAGGGACAGGGGGAGGGCGTTCACCCCTCCACTTT
TRBD2	TRBV18	-	TRBJ2-1	CASSPFRGRRNEQFF	TGTGCCAGCTCACCATTCCGCGGGAGGAGGAATGAGCAGTTCTTC
-	TRBV2	-	TRBJ2-4	CASSGGSGAKNIQYF	TGTGCCAGCAGTGGAGGGTCAGGGGCCAAAAACATTCAGTACTTC
-	TRBV5-1	-	TRBJ1-2	CASSLAEPETYGYTF	TGCGCCAGCAGCTTGGCGGAACCCGAGACCTATGGCTACACCTTC
-	TRBV18	-	TRBJ2-1	CASSRGRDEQFF	TGTGCCAGCTCAAGGGGAAGGGATGAGCAGTTCTTC
TRBD2	TRBV7-7	-	TRBJ2-2	CASSLATSGGTGELFF	TGTGCCAGCAGCTTAGCGACTAGCGGGGGCACCGGGGAGCTGTTTTTT
TRBD2	TRBV19	-	TRBJ2-2	CASSPGLAGGQDTGELFF	TGTGCCAGTAGTCCGGGACTAGCGGGGGGGCAGGACACCGGGGAGCTGTTTTTT
TRBD2	TRBV4-3	-	TRBJ2-3	CASSQEISLAGGGTDTQYF	TGCGCCAGCAGCCAAGAAATCTCACTAGCGGGGGGAGGCACAGATACGCAGTATTTT
-	TRBV19	-	TRBJ2-7	CASTPTSARVIHEQYF	TGTGCCAGTACCCCCACCTCGGCCAGGGTGATCCACGAGCAGTACTTC
-	TRBV7-3	-	TRBJ2-3	CASSSRTDSTDTQYF	TGTGCCAGCAGCTCCCGGACAGATAGCACAGATACGCAGTATTTT
-	TRBV6-5	-	TRBJ1-3	CASSSPTTAGNTIYF	TGTGCCAGCAGTTCCCCAACCACCGCCGGCAACACCATATATTTT
-	TRBV27	-	TRBJ1-5	CASSLFGSHQPQHF	TGTGCCAGCAGTTTGTTTGGGTCCCATCAGCCCCAGCATTTT
-	TRBV7-2	-	TRBJ1-5	CASSLEIYQPQHF	TGTGCCAGCAGCTTAGAAATCTACCAGCCCCAGCATTTT
TRBD2	TRBV27	-	TRBJ2-1	CASRPPLAGAEQFF	TGTGCCAGCAGGCCCCCTCTAGCGGGAGCTGAGCAGTTCTTC
TRBD2	TRBV5-4	once	TRBJ2-7	CASSTHGRVYEQYF	TGTGCCAGCAGCACTCACGGGAGGGTCTACGAGCAGTACTTC
TRBD2	TRBV5-1	-	TRBJ2-2	CASSPLAEVTGELFF	TGCGCCAGCAGCCCTCTAGCGGAGGTCACCGGGGAGCTGTTTTTT
-	TRBV4-3	-	TRBJ1-6	CASSHDLSGDSPLHF	TGCGCCAGCAGCCACGACCTGTCGGGGGATTCACCCCTCCACTTT
TRBD1	TRBV7-9	once	TRBJ1-2	CASSSVTGGSEGGYTF	TGTGCCAGCAGCTCGGTGACAGGGGGCTCGGAGGGTGGCTACACCTTC
-	TRBV6-5	-	TRBJ2-5	CASRAGQQETQYF	TGTGCCAGCAGGGCCGGTCAACAAGAGACCCAGTACTTC
TRBD1	TRBV7-2	-	TRBJ2-7	CASSRDSSSYEQYF	TGTGCCAGCAGCCGGGACAGTAGCTCCTACGAGCAGTACTTC
-	TRBV7-9	-	TRBJ2-1	CASSIGTTETSNEQFF	TGTGCCAGCAGCATTGGGACGACAGAAACATCCAATGAGCAGTTCTTC
-	TRBV6-5	-	TRBJ2-1	CASRTLSSVNEQFF	TGTGCCAGCAGGACCCTTTCTAGCGTCAATGAGCAGTTCTTC
-	TRBV28	few	TRBJ1-1	CASTTGQREAFF	TGTGCCAGCACCACAGGACAGAGGGAAGCTTTCTTT
-	TRBV6-5	-	TRBJ2-2	CASRLGIGTGELFF	TGTGCCAGCAGACTCGGCATTGGGACCGGGGAGCTGTTTTTT
TRBD1	TRBV29-1	-	TRBJ2-7	CSVYKQGPYEQYF	TGCAGCGTCTATAAACAGGGGCCCTACGAGCAGTACTTC